Below are 27 T cell receptor beta chains sequenced from a single sample in a study of blood T cell repertoires in COVID-19 (dated by TCRdb to about 2020). The library was made by the immunoSEQ multiplex PCR assay. The source is immuneACCESS, and TCRdb retained only in-frame sequences with V and J called. Part of the clones is not carried over; for the studies checked, unresolved V genes explain less than half of this, and the remainder is unexplained. The sample records around 330,000 clones, about 91% of which are singletons. The ten top clones hold about 9.8% of the sample. The sample taken for sequencing was PBMCs or T cells enriched from blood (not recorded which). These TCRs come from a young woman who had recovered from COVID-19.

This clone has only a few counts. This CDR3 is CASRRDVNYGYTF. CDR3 DNA sequence: TGTGCCAGCAGGCGGGATGTCAACTATGGCTACACCTTC. This sequence joins TRBV2 and TRBJ1-2; D gene ambiguous. Germline CDR1 reads SNHLY; CDR2 reads FYNNEI. This CDR3 spans 13 amino acids. The V end lost 6 bases, the J end lost 2 bases, and 10 bases lay between the germline ends.

The V and J genes are TRBV5-4 and TRBJ2-2; no clear D gene. The V gene lost 4 bases and the J gene lost 1 base, with 5 bases spanning the gap. CDR1 and CDR2 from the germline V gene are SGHNT and YYREEE (reference sequence). The CDR3 has 13 residues. CDR3 protein: CASSGQNTGELFF. CDR3 DNA: TGTGCCAGCAGCGGGCAGAACACCGGGGAGCTGTTTTTT.

In regard to this clone: The sample carries other DNA sequences with the same CDR3. The chain joins TRBV19 to TRBJ2-7, with D unresolved. Germline CDR1 reads LNHDA; CDR2 reads SQIVND (reference sequence). Trimming left V 0 bases short and J 0 bases short, with 6 bases between. The CDR3 totals 14 residues. CDR3 sequence: CASSIDRSSYEQYF. The CDR3 region has the DNA TGTGCCAGTAGTATAGATCGGAGCTCCTACGAGCAGTACTTC.

The rearrangement links TRBV27 to TRBJ2-5, with D tentatively TRBD2 (6 bases). The CDR3 extends over 13 amino acids. V lost 6 bases, J lost 3 bases, and 11 bases lay in between. Germline CDR1 MNHEY, CDR2 SMNVEV (reference sequence). This CDR3 reads CASSGLHEETQYF. In DNA, the CDR3 is TGTGCCAGCAGCGGACTACACGAAGAGACCCAGTACTTC.

The rearrangement links TRBV23-1 to TRBJ1-3, with D maybe TRBD1 (5 bases). TRBV23-1 is designated an ORF whose function remains uncertain. Trimming took 2 bases from V and 3 from J, leaving 14 bases between them. The CDR3 loop spans 16 amino acids. CDR3 protein: CASSQGGGEDGNTIYF. The CDR3 region has the DNA TGCGCCAGCAGTCAAGGCGGGGGGGAAGATGGAAACACCATATATTTT.

The chain employs TRBV5-1 and TRBJ2-3; D is perhaps TRBD1 (6 bases). Germline CDR1 SGHRS, CDR2 YFSETQ. Trimming stripped 2 bases from V and 4 bases from J, with 14 bases between. The CDR3 consists of 15 residues. In DNA form, the CDR3 reads TGCGCCAGCAGCTTTGACACAGGGTCCGCAGATACGCAGTATTTT. Encoded protein: CASSFDTGSADTQYF.

The chain links TRBV28 to TRBJ2-7, with D possibly matching TRBD2 (6 bases). The germline V and J ends were trimmed by 6 bases and 2 bases, with 14 bases remaining between them. The CDR3 loop spans 14 amino acids. The germline CDR1 and CDR2 sequences are MDHEN and SYDVKM. The CDR3 loop reads CASRRRTTTYEQYF. CDR3 in DNA: TGTGCCAGCAGGCGAAGGACTACGACCTACGAGCAGTACTTC.

This sequence joins TRBV2 and TRBJ2-1; 10 nucleotides match TRBD2. Germline assignment: CDR1 SNHLY and CDR2 FYNNEI. V was pared by 7 bases and J by 9 bases, with 15 bases of the junction left unmatched. The CDR3 sequence is 16 residues long. For the CDR3, the DNA is TGTGCCAGCATTCCCCCGCCTAGCGGGAGTGTCAGTGAGCAGTTCTTC. Its protein is CASIPPPSGSVSEQFF.

This rearrangement joins TRBV9 to TRBJ1-4; 9 bases match TRBD1. With 3 bases clipped from V and 7 bases from J, the junction kept 7 bases outside the gene matches. This CDR3 has 15 amino acids. Germline lookup yields CDR1 SGDLS and CDR2 YYNGEE. As DNA, the CDR3 is TGTGCCAGCAGCGCCCTAGGACAGGGGAGTGAAAAACTGTTTTTT. Its translation is CASSALGQGSEKLFF.

The chain has TRBV27 and TRBJ2-7; 7 bases map to TRBD1. Germline V gene data show CDR1 as MNHEY and CDR2 as SMNVEV (reference sequence). The trim removed 8 bases at V and 6 bases at J, leaving 13 bases unmatched. The CDR3 has 14 amino acids. CDR3 coding DNA: TGTGCCAGCTGGTCCGGACAGGTATCCCTCGAGCAGTACTTC. Translated: CASWSGQVSLEQYF.

The chain recombines TRBV5-4 with TRBJ2-3, with 8 positions matching TRBD2. The J segment lost 4 bases and the V segment lost 3 bases, leaving 13 bases of the junction unmatched. CDR1 is SGHNT, CDR2 YYREEE, per germline (reference sequence). This CDR3 is built from 17 residues. The CDR3 DNA reads TGTGCCAGCAGCTCGAGAAAAACTAGCGGCTATTCAGATACGCAGTATTTT. This encodes CASSSRKTSGYSDTQYF.

The rearrangement joins TRBV4-3 to TRBJ2-7; 7 nucleotides match TRBD1. Germline CDR1 reads LGHNA; CDR2 reads YSLEER. This CDR3 contains 16 residues. With 0 bases clipped from V and 5 bases from J, the junction kept 10 bases outside the gene matches. The CDR3 nucleotides are TGCGCCAGCAGCCAAGACGGGGCGAACAGGGGAGACGAGCAGTACTTC. Amino acid sequence: CASSQDGANRGDEQYF.

This clone was detected a few times. This chain joins TRBV3-1 (or the pseudogene TRBV3-2) and TRBJ2-1; TRBD1 is a possible D gene (6 bases). Trimming pared 0 bases from V and 6 bases from J, leaving 12 bases between. There are 15 residues in the CDR3. Germline V gene lookup returns CDR1 LGHDT and CDR2 YNNKEL (reference sequence). The CDR3 nucleotides read TGTGCCAGCAGCCAAGATAGAAACAGGGTCAATGAGCAGTTCTTC. Protein product: CASSQDRNRVNEQFF.

The V call is TRBV7-9, the J call TRBJ2-2, with 12 bases identical to TRBD1. Germline-derived CDR1 and CDR2 are SEHNR and FQNEAQ (reference sequence). The CDR3 extends over 16 amino acids. Trimming took 5 bases from V and 5 from J; bases not matched to a gene: 6. DNA for the CDR3: TGTGCCAGCAGCGTTGGGACAGGGGGCGAAACCGGGGAGCTGTTTTTT. Encoded protein: CASSVGTGGETGELFF.

V gene TRBV18 combines with J gene TRBJ1-2; D remains unclear. The CDR3 loop spans 16 amino acids. Germline V lookup: CDR1 KGHSH, CDR2 LQKENI. The germline V and J ends were trimmed by 2 bases and 0 bases, with 13 bases remaining between them. Here the CDR3 reads CASSPEGGNSNYGYTF. The CDR3 DNA reads as TGTGCCAGCTCACCAGAAGGAGGGAACTCTAACTATGGCTACACCTTC. Supplemented by reference TRBV18 and TRBJ1-2, the full variable domain reads NAGVMQNPRHLVRRRGQEARLRCSPMKGHSHVYWYRQLPEEGLKFMVYLQKENIIDESGMPKERFSAEFPKEGPSILRIQQVVRGDSAAYFCASSPEGGNSNYGYTFGSGTRLTVV.

V usage is TRBV5-1 and J usage is TRBJ1-3, with 7 bases that match TRBD1. V was clipped by 3 bases and J by 0 bases; unmatched bases: 6. Germline V gene sequence: CDR1 SGHRS, CDR2 YFSETQ. The CDR3 is made up of 16 amino acids. The CDR3 sequence is CASSSRTGLSGNTIYF. The CDR3 nucleotides read TGCGCCAGCAGCTCAAGGACAGGTCTCTCTGGAAACACCATATATTTT.

The chain uses TRBV9 and TRBJ2-7; a weak D match, TRBD2 (5 bases). V was shortened by 0 bases and J by 2 bases, with 9 bases between the two germline ends. This CDR3 comprises 14 residues. Germline V gene data show CDR1 as SGDLS and CDR2 as YYNGEE. CDR3 sequence reads: CASSVDGRPYEQYF. In nucleotides, the CDR3 is TGTGCCAGCAGCGTAGATGGGAGACCCTACGAGCAGTACTTC.

In this sample, this clone turned up once. The chain couples TRBV28 to TRBJ1-1; D might be TRBD1 (6 bases). Germline V gene lookup returns CDR1 MDHEN and CDR2 SYDVKM. The CDR3 length is 14 residues. The V gene lost 6 bases and the J gene lost 2 bases, with 13 bases spanning the gap. DNA of the CDR3: TGTGCCAGCAGCCGAGGGGGGGACAACACTGAAGCTTTCTTT. As protein: CASSRGGDNTEAFF.

The V and J genes are TRBV7-2 and TRBJ1-2; maybe TRBD1 (5 bases). The germline CDR1 and CDR2 sequences are SGHTA and FQGNSA. This CDR3 spans 14 amino acids. The V end was cut by 3 bases, the J end by 0 bases, with 8 bases between. CDR3 nucleotides: TGTGCCAGCAGCTTGATGACAGCTAACTATGGCTACACCTTC. It yields the protein CASSLMTANYGYTF.

J is TRBJ2-1 and V is TRBV10-2; D may be TRBD2 (6 bases). V was cut by 0 bases and J by 0 bases, with 12 bases left in between. Germline CDR1 and CDR2: WSHSY and SAAADI. This CDR3 spans 17 amino acids. CDR3 region: CASSESPEGSSYNEQFF. CDR3 coding DNA: TGCGCCAGCAGTGAGTCGCCGGAGGGGAGCTCCTACAATGAGCAGTTCTTC.

The chain uses TRBV7-6 and TRBJ1-6, with D tentatively TRBD1 (6 bases). The CDR3 runs 14 residues. The germline gives CDR1 SGHVS, CDR2 FNYEAQ. Trimming removed 1 base at V and 9 bases at J, with 10 bases between. The CDR3 coding sequence is TGTGCCAGCAGCTTAGACAGGGATGGTTCACCCCTCCACTTT. Protein product: CASSLDRDGSPLHF.

This chain joins TRBV6-2 or TRBV6-3 and TRBJ1-1; a possible D gene is TRBD1 (5 bases). CDR1 and CDR2 (germline): MNHEY, SVGEGT. CDR3 length: 15 amino acids. The ends were cut back, 2 bases at V and 3 bases at J, with 13 bases in the middle. The CDR3 DNA sequence: TGTGCCAGCAGTTACCGGAGGGGCCCTGACACTGAAGCTTTCTTT. Its translation is CASSYRRGPDTEAFF.

This chain links TRBV7-2 with TRBJ1-2, with D possibly being TRBD1 (5 bases). V was trimmed by 2 bases and J by 4 bases, leaving 11 bases between them. Germline V gene data show CDR1 as SGHTA and CDR2 as FQGNSA. The CDR3 consists of 14 residues. The CDR3 DNA reads TGTGCCAGCAGCTTACCCGTGACAGTCTATGGCTACACCTTC. Encoded protein: CASSLPVTVYGYTF.

The rearrangement uses TRBV3-1 (or the pseudogene TRBV3-2) and TRBJ1-2; perhaps TRBD1 as D (6 bases). Trimming shortened V by 5 bases and J by 8 bases, and 21 bases separated the two germline ends. The CDR3 totals 15 residues. Germline V gene lookup returns CDR1 LGHDT and CDR2 YNNKEL (reference sequence). The CDR3 DNA reads as TGTGCCAGCAGCTTCCAACAGGGCGGCCCTGGGGGCTACACCTTC. Protein product: CASSFQQGGPGGYTF.

This chain joins TRBV28 and TRBJ2-7; D ambiguous. In germline, CDR1 is MDHEN, CDR2 SYDVKM. Trimming removed 3 bases at V and 6 bases at J, with 9 bases between. CDR3 size: 12 residues. DNA of the CDR3: TGTGCCAGCAGTTTGTCACGTAGCGAGCAGTACTTC. This sequence encodes CASSLSRSEQYF.

The chain couples TRBV9 to TRBJ2-1; possible D gene TRBD1, 6 bases. The CDR3 is made up of 15 amino acids. Germline V gives CDR1 SGDLS, CDR2 YYNGEE. Trimming removed 4 bases at V and 8 bases at J, with 19 bases between. The DNA of the CDR3 is TGTGCCAGCAGCCTCGGACAGTTGATGGGCCATGAGCAGTTCTTC. It is translated as CASSLGQLMGHEQFF.

The rearrangement uses TRBV7-2 and TRBJ1-2; a possible D gene is TRBD1 (5 bases). Germline CDR1 and CDR2: SGHTA and FQGNSA. CDR3 length: 16 residues. Trimming cost V 1 base and J 4 bases, with 16 bases left between them. This CDR3 reads CASSLESGGTAYGYTF. CDR3 nucleotide sequence: TGTGCCAGCAGCTTAGAATCCGGGGGTACCGCCTATGGCTACACCTTC.